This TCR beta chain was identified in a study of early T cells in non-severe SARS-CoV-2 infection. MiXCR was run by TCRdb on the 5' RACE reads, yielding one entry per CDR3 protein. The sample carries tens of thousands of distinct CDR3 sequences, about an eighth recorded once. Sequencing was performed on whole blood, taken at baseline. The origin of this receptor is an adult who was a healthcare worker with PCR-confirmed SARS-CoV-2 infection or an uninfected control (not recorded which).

The CDR3 bases are TGTGCCAGCAGAGCTCCAGGGTCAGGGGGCGGCTACACCTTC. Its protein is CASRAPGSGGGYTF. V gene TRBV27 combines with J gene TRBJ1-2; 8 bases match TRBD1. Germline CDR1 MNHEY, CDR2 SMNVEV (reference sequence). The CDR3 runs to 14 residues. After removal of 6 bases from V and 8 bases from J, the junction contained 11 bases not matched to a gene.